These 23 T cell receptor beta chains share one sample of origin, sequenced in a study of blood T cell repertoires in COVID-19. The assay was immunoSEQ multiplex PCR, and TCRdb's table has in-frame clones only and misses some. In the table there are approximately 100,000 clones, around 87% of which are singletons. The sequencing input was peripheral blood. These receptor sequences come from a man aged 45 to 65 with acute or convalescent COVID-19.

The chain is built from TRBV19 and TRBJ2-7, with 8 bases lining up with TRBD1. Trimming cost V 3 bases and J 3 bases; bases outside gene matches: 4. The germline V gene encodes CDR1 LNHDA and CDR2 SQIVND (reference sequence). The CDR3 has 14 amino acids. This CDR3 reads CASSIRGRLYEQYF. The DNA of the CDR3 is TGTGCCAGTAGTATCAGGGGGCGTCTCTACGAGCAGTACTTC.

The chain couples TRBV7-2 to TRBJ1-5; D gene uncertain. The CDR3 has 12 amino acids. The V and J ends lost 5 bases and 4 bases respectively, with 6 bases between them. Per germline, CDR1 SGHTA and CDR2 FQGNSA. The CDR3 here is CASSLWNQPQHF. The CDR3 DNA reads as TGTGCCAGCAGCCTATGGAATCAGCCCCAGCATTTT.

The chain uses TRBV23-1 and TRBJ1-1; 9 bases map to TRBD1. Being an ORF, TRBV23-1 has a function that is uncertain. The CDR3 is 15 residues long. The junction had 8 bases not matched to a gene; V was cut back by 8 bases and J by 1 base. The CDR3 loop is CASPPGTGQNTEAFF. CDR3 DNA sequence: TGCGCCAGCCCCCCGGGGACAGGGCAGAACACTGAAGCTTTCTTT.

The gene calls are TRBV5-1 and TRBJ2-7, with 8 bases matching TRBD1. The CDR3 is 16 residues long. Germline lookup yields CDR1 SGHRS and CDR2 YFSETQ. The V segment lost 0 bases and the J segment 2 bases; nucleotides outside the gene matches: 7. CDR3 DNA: TGCGCCAGCAGCTTGGCATCCTGGGACAGGCCCTACGAGCAGTACTTC. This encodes CASSLASWDRPYEQYF.

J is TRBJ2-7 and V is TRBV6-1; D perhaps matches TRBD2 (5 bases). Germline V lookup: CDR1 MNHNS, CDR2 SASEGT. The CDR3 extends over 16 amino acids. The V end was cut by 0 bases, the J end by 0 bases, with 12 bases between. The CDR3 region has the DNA TGTGCCAGCAGTGAAGCCCCGCAGCGGAGCTCCTACGAGCAGTACTTC. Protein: CASSEAPQRSSYEQYF.

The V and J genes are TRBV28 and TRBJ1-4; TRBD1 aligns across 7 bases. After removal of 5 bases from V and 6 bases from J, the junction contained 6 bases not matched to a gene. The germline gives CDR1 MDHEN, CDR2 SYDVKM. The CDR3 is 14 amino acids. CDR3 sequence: CASSHRGRDEKLFF. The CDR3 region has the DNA TGTGCCAGCAGTCACAGGGGTAGGGATGAAAAACTGTTTTTT. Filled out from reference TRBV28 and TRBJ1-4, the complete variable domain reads DVKVTQSSRYLVKRTGEKVFLECVQDMDHENMFWYRQDPGLGLRLIYFSYDVKMKEKGDIPEGYSVSREKKERFSLILESASTNQTSMYLCASSHRGRDEKLFFGSGTQLSVL.

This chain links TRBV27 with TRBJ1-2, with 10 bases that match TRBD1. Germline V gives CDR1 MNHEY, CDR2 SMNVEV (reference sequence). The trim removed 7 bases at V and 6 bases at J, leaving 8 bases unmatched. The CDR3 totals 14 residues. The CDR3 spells CASTRTGGSHGYTF. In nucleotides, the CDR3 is TGTGCCAGCACCCGGACAGGGGGGAGCCATGGCTACACCTTC.

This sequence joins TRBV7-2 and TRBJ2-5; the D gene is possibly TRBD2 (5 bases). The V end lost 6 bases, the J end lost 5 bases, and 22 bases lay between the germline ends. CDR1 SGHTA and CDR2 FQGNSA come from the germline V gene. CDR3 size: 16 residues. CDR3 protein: CASSSPGWRFGETQYF. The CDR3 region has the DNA TGTGCCAGCAGTTCGCCGGGATGGAGGTTCGGGGAGACCCAGTACTTC. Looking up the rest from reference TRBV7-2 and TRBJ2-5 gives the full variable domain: GAGVSQSPSNKVTEKGKDVELRCDPISGHTALYWYRQSLGQGLEFLIYFQGNSAPDKSGLPSDRFSAERTGGSVSTLTIQRTQQEDSAVYLCASSSPGWRFGETQYFGPGTRLLVL.

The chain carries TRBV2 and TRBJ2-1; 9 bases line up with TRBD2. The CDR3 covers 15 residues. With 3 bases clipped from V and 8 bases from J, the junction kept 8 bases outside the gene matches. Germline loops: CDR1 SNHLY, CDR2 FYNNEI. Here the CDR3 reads CASSEISGSLHEQFF. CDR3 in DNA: TGTGCCAGCAGTGAGATTAGCGGGAGTCTGCATGAGCAGTTCTTC.

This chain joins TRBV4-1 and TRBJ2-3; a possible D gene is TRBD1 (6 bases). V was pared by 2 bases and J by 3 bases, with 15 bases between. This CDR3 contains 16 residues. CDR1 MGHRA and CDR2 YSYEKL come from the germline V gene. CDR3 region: CASSQSPSGVTDTQYF. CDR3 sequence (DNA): TGCGCCAGCAGCCAATCCCCATCAGGGGTGACAGATACGCAGTATTTT.

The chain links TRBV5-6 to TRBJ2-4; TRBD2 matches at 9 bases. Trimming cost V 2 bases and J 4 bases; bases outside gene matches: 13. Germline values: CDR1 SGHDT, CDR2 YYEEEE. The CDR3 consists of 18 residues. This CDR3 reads CASSLRMKREASKNIQYF. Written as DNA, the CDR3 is TGTGCCAGCAGCTTACGGATGAAGCGGGAGGCTTCGAAAAACATTCAGTACTTC.

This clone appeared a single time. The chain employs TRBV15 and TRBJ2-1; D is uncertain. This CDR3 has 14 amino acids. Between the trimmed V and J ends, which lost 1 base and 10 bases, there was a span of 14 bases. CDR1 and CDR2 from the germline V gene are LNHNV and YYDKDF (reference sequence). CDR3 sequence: CATSRAVVSGEQFF. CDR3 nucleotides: TGTGCCACCAGCAGAGCGGTGGTATCAGGCGAGCAGTTCTTC.

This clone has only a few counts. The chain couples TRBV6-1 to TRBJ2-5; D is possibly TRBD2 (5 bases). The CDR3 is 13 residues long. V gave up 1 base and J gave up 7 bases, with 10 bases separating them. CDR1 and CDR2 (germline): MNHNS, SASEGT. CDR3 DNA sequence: TGTGCCAGCAGTGAAGTCGGCGGAGGGACCCAGTACTTC. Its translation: CASSEVGGGTQYF.

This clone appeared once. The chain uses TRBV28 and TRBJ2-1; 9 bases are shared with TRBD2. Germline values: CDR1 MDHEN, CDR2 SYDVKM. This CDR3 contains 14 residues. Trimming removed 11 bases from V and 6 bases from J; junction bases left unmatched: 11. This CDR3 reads CASFLGLARNEQFF. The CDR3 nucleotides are TGTGCCTCCTTTTTAGGACTAGCGCGCAATGAGCAGTTCTTC.

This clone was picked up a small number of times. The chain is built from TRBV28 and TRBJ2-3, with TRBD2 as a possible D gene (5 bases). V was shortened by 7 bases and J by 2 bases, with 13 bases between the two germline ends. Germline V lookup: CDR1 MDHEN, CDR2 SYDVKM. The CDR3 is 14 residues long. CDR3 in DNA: TGTGCCAGCACCCCCCAGCGGCCCACAGATACGCAGTATTTT. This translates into CASTPQRPTDTQYF.

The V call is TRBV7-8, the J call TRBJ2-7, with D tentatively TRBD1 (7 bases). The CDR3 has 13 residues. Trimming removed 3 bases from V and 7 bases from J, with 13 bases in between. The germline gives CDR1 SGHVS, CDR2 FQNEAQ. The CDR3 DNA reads TGTGCCAGCAGCTTCGGAGGGGGCTGGGAGCAGTACTTC. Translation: CASSFGGGWEQYF. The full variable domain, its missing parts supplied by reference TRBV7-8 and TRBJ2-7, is GAGVSQSPRYKVAKRGQDVALRCDPISGHVSLFWYQQALGQGPEFLTYFQNEAQLDKSGLPSDRFFAERPEGSVSTLKIQRTQQEDSAVYLCASSFGGGWEQYFGPGTRLTVT.

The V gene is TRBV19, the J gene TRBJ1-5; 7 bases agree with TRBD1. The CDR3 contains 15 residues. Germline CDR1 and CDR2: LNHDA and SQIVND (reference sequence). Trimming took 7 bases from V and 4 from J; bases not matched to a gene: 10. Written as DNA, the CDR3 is TGTGCCAGTAAACTAGGGGGACAGAGAAATCAGCCCCAGCATTTT. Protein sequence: CASKLGGQRNQPQHF. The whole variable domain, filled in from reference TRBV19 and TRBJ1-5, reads DGGITQSPKYLFRKEGQNVTLSCEQNLNHDAMYWYRQDPGQGLRLIYYSQIVNDFQKGDIAEGYSVSREKKESFPLTVTSAQKNPTAFYLCASKLGGQRNQPQHFGDGTRLSIL.

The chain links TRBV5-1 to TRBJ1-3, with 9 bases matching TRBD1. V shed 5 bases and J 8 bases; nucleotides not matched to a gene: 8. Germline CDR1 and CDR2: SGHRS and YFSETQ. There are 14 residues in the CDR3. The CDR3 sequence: CASSGQGRGDTIYF. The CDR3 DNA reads TGCGCCAGCAGTGGACAGGGGAGAGGAGACACCATATATTTT.

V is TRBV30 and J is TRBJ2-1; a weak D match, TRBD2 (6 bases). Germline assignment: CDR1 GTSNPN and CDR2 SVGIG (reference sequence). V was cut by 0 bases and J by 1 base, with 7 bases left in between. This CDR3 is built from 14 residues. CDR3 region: CAWSVRGSYNEQFF. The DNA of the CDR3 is TGTGCCTGGAGTGTACGGGGGTCCTACAATGAGCAGTTCTTC.

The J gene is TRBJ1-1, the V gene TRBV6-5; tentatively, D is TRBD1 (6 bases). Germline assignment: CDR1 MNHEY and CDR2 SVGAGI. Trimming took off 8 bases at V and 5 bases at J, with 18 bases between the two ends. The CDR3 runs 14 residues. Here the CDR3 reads CASGETGRRTEAFF. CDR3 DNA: TGTGCCAGCGGAGAAACAGGGCGGCGGACTGAAGCTTTCTTT.

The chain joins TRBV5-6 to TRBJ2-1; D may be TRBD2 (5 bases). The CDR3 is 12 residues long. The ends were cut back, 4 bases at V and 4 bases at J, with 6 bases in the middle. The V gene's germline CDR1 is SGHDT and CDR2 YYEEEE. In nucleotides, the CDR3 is TGTGCCAGCAGCAGAGGGTACAATGAGCAGTTCTTC. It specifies CASSRGYNEQFF. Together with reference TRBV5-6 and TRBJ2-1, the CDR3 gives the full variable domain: DAGVTQSPTHLIKTRGQQVTLRCSPKSGHDTVSWYQQALGQGPQFIFQYYEEEERQRGNFPDRFSGHQFPNYSSELNVNALLLGDSALYLCASSRGYNEQFFGPGTRLTVL.

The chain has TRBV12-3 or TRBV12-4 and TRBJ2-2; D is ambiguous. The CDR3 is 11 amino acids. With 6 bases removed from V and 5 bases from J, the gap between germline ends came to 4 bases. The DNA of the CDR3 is TGTGCCAGCAGGCGGACCGGGGAGCTGTTTTTT. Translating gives CASRRTGELFF.

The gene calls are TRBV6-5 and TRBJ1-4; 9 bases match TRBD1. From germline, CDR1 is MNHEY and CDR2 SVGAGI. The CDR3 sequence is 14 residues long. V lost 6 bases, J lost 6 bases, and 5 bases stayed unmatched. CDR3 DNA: TGTGCCAGCAGAGACAGGGGGGACCATGAAAAACTGTTTTTT. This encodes CASRDRGDHEKLFF.